This T cell receptor beta chain was documented in a study of blood T cell repertoires in COVID-19. Overall study: Spain, Italy and the United States supplied samples that represented acute and convalescent COVID-19. Sources were T cells, B-cell-depleted T cells, or PBMCs; the material itself was cDNA or gDNA.

The germline V gene has CDR1 LNHDA and CDR2 SQIVND (reference sequence). The CDR3 loop spans 12 amino acids. Trimming left V 4 bases short and J 5 bases short, with 8 bases between. Authors' methods: From reference gene primer amplification, estimates of nucleated cell counts were derived. This table comes from immunoSEQ multiplex PCR, and its TCRdb copy is limited to in-frame clones, with some not included. The DNA was the basis for D and trimming; V, J and clone size are from that table. The sample lists around 190,000 clones, about 88% seen once, with almost 5% in the top ten. The sequenced sample consisted of peripheral blood. This TCR was recovered from a woman aged 80 or over with acute or convalescent COVID-19. The chain joins TRBV19 to TRBJ1-2, with D hard to call. CDR3 DNA sequence: TGTGCCAGTAGTAGTGGGCTATATGGCTACACCTTC. Translating it yields CASSSGLYGYTF.